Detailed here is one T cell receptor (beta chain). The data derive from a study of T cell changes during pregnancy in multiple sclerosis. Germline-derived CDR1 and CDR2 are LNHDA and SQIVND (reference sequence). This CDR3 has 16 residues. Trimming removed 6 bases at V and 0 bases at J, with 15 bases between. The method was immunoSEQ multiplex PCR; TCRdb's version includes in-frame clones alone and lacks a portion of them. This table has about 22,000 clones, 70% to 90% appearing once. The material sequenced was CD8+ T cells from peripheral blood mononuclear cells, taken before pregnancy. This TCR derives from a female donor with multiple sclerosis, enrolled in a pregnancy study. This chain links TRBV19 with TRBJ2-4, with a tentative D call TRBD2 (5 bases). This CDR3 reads CASSTGWELAKNIQYF. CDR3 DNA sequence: TGTGCCAGTAGCACCGGGTGGGAGCTAGCCAAAAACATTCAGTACTTC.